Listed below are T cell receptor beta chains from one sample, sequenced in a study. TCRdb redid the calling of the multiplex PCR reads with MiXCR, one entry per CDR3 protein. The table lists 850 to 1,000 distinct CDR3 sequences, under 3% of them singletons, with more than 25% in the top ten. Sequenced material: Tregs sorted from blood. The receptor source for this set is a female donor with breast cancer. CDR3s include the opening cysteine and the closing phenylalanine or tryptophan. D genes are given only for firm matches. Clone size reads once, few, many, or a class if the clone is expanded.

clone size,D gene,J gene,V gene,CDR3 protein,CDR3 DNA
medium-sized,TRBD1,TRBJ1-2,TRBV12-3/TRBV12-4,CATTTGSYGYTF,TGTGCCACTACGACAGGGTCCTATGGCTACACCTTC
large,.,TRBJ1-2,TRBV12-3/TRBV12-4,CASSPGENYGYTF,TGTGCCAGCAGCCCTGGAGAGAACTATGGCTACACCTTC
medium-sized,.,TRBJ1-2,TRBV12-3/TRBV12-4,CASSNGRDLYGYTF,TGTGCCAGCAGCAACGGTCGGGATCTCTATGGCTACACCTTC
medium-sized,.,TRBJ1-2,TRBV12-3/TRBV12-4,CASRRGTGYTF,TGTGCCAGCAGGAGGGGAACCGGCTACACCTTC
medium-sized,.,TRBJ1-2,TRBV12-3/TRBV12-4,CASSLRYYGYTF,TGTGCCAGCAGTTTAAGGTACTATGGCTACACCTTC
medium-sized,.,TRBJ1-2,TRBV12-3/TRBV12-4,CASIRGASVNGYTF,TGTGCCAGCATAAGGGGCGCGTCGGTTAATGGCTACACCTTC
medium-sized,.,TRBJ1-2,TRBV12-3/TRBV12-4,CASSETGTAGYTF,TGTGCCAGCAGTGAAACAGGGACGGCTGGCTACACCTTC
medium-sized,.,TRBJ1-2,TRBV12-3/TRBV12-4,CASTPHDSPGGYTF,TGTGCCAGCACCCCTCACGACAGCCCGGGAGGCTACACCTTC
medium-sized,TRBD1,TRBJ1-2,TRBV12-3/TRBV12-4,CASSSGQANGYTF,TGTGCCAGCAGTTCCGGACAGGCTAATGGCTACACCTTC
large,.,TRBJ1-2,TRBV12-3/TRBV12-4,CASSSGSLGYGYTF,TGTGCCAGCAGTTCAGGATCCCTGGGCTATGGCTACACCTTC
large,.,TRBJ1-2,TRBV12-3/TRBV12-4,CASSSSGGIGGYTF,TGTGCCAGCAGTTCCTCGGGAGGGATCGGTGGCTACACCTTC
medium-sized,.,TRBJ1-2,TRBV12-3/TRBV12-4,CASSVMGGYTF,TGTGCCAGCAGTGTGATGGGCGGCTACACCTTC
medium-sized,.,TRBJ1-2,TRBV12-3/TRBV12-4,CASRRQDLYGYTF,TGTGCCAGCAGGCGACAGGACCTCTATGGCTACACCTTC
many,TRBD1,TRBJ1-2,TRBV12-3/TRBV12-4,CASSSGTEYNYGYTF,TGTGCCAGCAGCAGTGGGACAGAGTATAACTATGGCTACACCTTC
medium-sized,.,TRBJ1-2,TRBV12-3/TRBV12-4,CASRSPFSYGYTF,TGTGCCAGCAGGTCCCCGTTTTCATACGGCTACACCTTC
medium-sized,.,TRBJ1-2,TRBV12-3/TRBV12-4,CASSLTGNRGYTF,TGTGCCAGCAGTCTCACAGGGAATCGCGGCTACACCTTC
once,.,TRBJ1-2,TRBV12-3/TRBV12-4,CASRPSRGGYGYTF,TGTGCCAGCAGACCCTCCAGGGGTGGGTATGGCTACACCTTC
medium-sized,.,TRBJ1-2,TRBV12-3/TRBV12-4,CASSLYGTNYGYTF,TGTGCCAGCAGTTTATACGGGACTAACTATGGCTACACCTTC
medium-sized,.,TRBJ1-2,TRBV12-3/TRBV12-4,CASRRHTILANYGYTF,TGTGCCAGCAGGCGACATACGATCCTAGCTAACTATGGCTACACCTTC
medium-sized,TRBD1,TRBJ1-2,TRBV12-3/TRBV12-4,CASAETGEYGYTF,TGTGCCAGCGCCGAAACAGGGGAATATGGCTACACCTTC
medium-sized,.,TRBJ1-2,TRBV12-3/TRBV12-4,CASSSGINYGYTF,TGTGCCAGCAGTTCGGGGATTAACTATGGCTACACCTTC
medium-sized,.,TRBJ1-2,TRBV12-3/TRBV12-4,CASSSVNNYGYTF,TGTGCCAGCAGTTCTGTCAATAACTATGGCTACACCTTC
medium-sized,TRBD1,TRBJ1-2,TRBV12-3/TRBV12-4,CASSLGQGFGGYTF,TGTGCCAGCAGTCTGGGACAGGGGTTTGGTGGCTACACCTTC
medium-sized,.,TRBJ1-2,TRBV12-3/TRBV12-4,CASSLQTGYGYTF,TGTGCCAGCAGTCTCCAGACGGGTTATGGCTACACCTTC
medium-sized,.,TRBJ1-2,TRBV12-3/TRBV12-4,CASSLGQKGYTF,TGTGCCAGCAGTCTTGGACAGAAGGGCTACACCTTC
medium-sized,.,TRBJ1-2,TRBV12-3/TRBV12-4,CASSLQNYGYTF,TGTGCCAGCAGTTTACAGAACTATGGCTACACCTTC
medium-sized,.,TRBJ1-2,TRBV12-3/TRBV12-4,CASSNPRDTYGYTF,TGTGCCAGCAGCAACCCCAGGGACACTTATGGCTACACCTTC
medium-sized,.,TRBJ1-2,TRBV12-3/TRBV12-4,CASSQDTNYGYTF,TGTGCCAGCAGCCAAGACACAAACTATGGCTACACCTTC
large,.,TRBJ1-2,TRBV12-3/TRBV12-4,CASAAYYGYTF,TGTGCCAGCGCAGCCTACTATGGCTACACCTTC
medium-sized,.,TRBJ1-2,TRBV12-3/TRBV12-4,CASSAQGYYGYTF,TGTGCCAGCAGTGCACAGGGATACTATGGCTACACCTTC
large,TRBD1,TRBJ1-2,TRBV12-3/TRBV12-4,CASSLGTGRHYTF,TGTGCCAGCAGTTTAGGGACAGGGAGGCACTACACCTTC
medium-sized,.,TRBJ1-2,TRBV12-3/TRBV12-4,CASGRTNYGYTF,TGTGCCAGCGGTAGGACTAACTATGGCTACACCTTC